These T cell receptor beta chains were read from a single sample in a study of blood T cell repertoires in COVID-19. Method: immunoSEQ multiplex PCR; TCRdb's copy keeps in-frame clones and lacks some. The data contain 390,000 or so clones, more than 80% of them singletons. The sequenced material came from PBMCs or T cells enriched from blood (not recorded which). These receptors originate from a man in his late teens or twenties who had recovered from COVID-19. Each CDR3 is given with its conserved first and last residue. Each record gives: D gene, V gene, clone size, J gene, CDR3 protein, CDR3 DNA. The D gene is left open where the match is weak. Clone size is stated in some rows and not others, as once, few, many or a class when expanded.

TRBD2	TRBV2	NA	TRBJ2-7	CASKLAGGTYEQYF	TGTGCCAGCAAATTAGCGGGGGGCACCTACGAGCAGTACTTC
NA	TRBV2	NA	TRBJ2-5	CASRSEEETQYF	TGTGCCAGCAGGTCGGAGGAGGAGACCCAGTACTTC
NA	TRBV28	NA	TRBJ2-1	CASSSPGTARGNEQFF	TGTGCCAGCAGTTCACCCGGGACTGCACGTGGCAATGAGCAGTTCTTC
NA	TRBV29-1	NA	TRBJ1-2	CSAPDWGGGYTF	TGCAGCGCCCCTGACTGGGGGGGCGGCTACACCTTC
NA	TRBV28	NA	TRBJ1-3	CASSSPRNTIYF	TGTGCCAGCAGTTCACCTAGAAACACCATATATTTT
NA	TRBV20-1	NA	TRBJ2-2	CSASVGADTGELFF	TGCAGTGCTAGTGTGGGGGCAGACACCGGGGAGCTGTTTTTT
NA	TRBV5-1	NA	TRBJ2-7	CASSLGSGNYEQYF	TGCGCCAGCAGCTTGGGGTCAGGGAACTACGAGCAGTACTTC
NA	TRBV5-6	once	TRBJ1-5	CASSLRGSPGGQPQHF	TGTGCCAGCAGCTTGCGGGGCTCACCCGGGGGACAGCCCCAGCATTTT
NA	TRBV9	NA	TRBJ1-5	CASSVVPGLLTGHNQPQHF	TGTGCCAGCAGCGTAGTTCCCGGACTTTTGACAGGACACAATCAGCCCCAGCATTTT
NA	TRBV21-1	once	TRBJ2-3	CASSHPKGAGGRPDTQYF	TGTGCCAGCAGCCACCCAAAGGGGGCGGGGGGGCGTCCAGATACGCAGTATTTT
NA	TRBV19	NA	TRBJ1-5	CASSIEAGFYQPQHF	TGTGCCAGTAGTATAGAGGCAGGGTTCTATCAGCCCCAGCATTTT
TRBD1	TRBV3-1/TRBV3-2	NA	TRBJ1-4	CASSVGQGGEKLFF	TGTGCCAGCAGCGTCGGACAGGGTGGCGAAAAACTGTTTTTT
NA	TRBV5-4	NA	TRBJ2-7	CASSLVEVVRLGEQYF	TGTGCCAGCAGCTTGGTTGAGGTGGTTAGACTAGGCGAGCAGTACTTC
NA	TRBV7-9	NA	TRBJ2-7	CASSVSSEQYF	TGTGCCAGCAGCGTTTCTAGCGAGCAGTACTTC
TRBD2	TRBV11-3	NA	TRBJ2-3	CASSPSGGRGDTQYF	TGTGCCAGCAGCCCCAGCGGGGGGAGAGGAGATACGCAGTATTTT
NA	TRBV7-6	NA	TRBJ2-5	CASSPWRGRSGAQYF	TGTGCCAGCAGCCCATGGAGGGGGCGAAGTGGGGCCCAGTACTTC
NA	TRBV11-2	NA	TRBJ1-4	CASSPRGRNEKLFF	TGTGCCAGCAGCCCACGGGGTAGAAATGAAAAACTGTTTTTT
TRBD2	TRBV7-6	few	TRBJ2-1	CASSLGGSGGYNEQFF	TGTGCCAGCAGCTTAGGAGGTAGCGGGGGGTACAATGAGCAGTTCTTC
NA	TRBV2	NA	TRBJ2-7	CASRPGLGGEQYF	TGTGCCAGCAGGCCCGGACTGGGGGGCGAGCAGTACTTC
NA	TRBV27	NA	TRBJ1-2	CASRREYSGGYTF	TGTGCCAGCAGGCGGGAGTACAGTGGTGGCTACACCTTC
TRBD1	TRBV19	few	TRBJ1-5	CASSEDRNQPQHF	TGTGCCAGTAGTGAGGACAGGAATCAGCCCCAGCATTTT
NA	TRBV7-9	NA	TRBJ2-7	CASSPVPGSYEQYF	TGTGCCAGCAGCCCCGTTCCCGGGTCCTACGAGCAGTACTTC
NA	TRBV7-2	NA	TRBJ1-1	CASSPLWGRTEAFF	TGTGCCAGCAGCCCCCTCTGGGGCAGGACTGAAGCTTTCTTT
NA	TRBV2	NA	TRBJ2-1	CASKAGRKFF	TGTGCCAGCAAGGCCGGGAGAAAGTTCTTC
NA	TRBV18	NA	TRBJ1-4	CASSPPAGAFGKLFF	TGTGCCAGCTCACCACCGGCGGGGGCCTTCGGAAAACTGTTTTTT
NA	TRBV11-2	NA	TRBJ2-7	CASSLALYEQYF	TGTGCCAGCAGCTTAGCCCTCTACGAGCAGTACTTC
TRBD1	TRBV19	NA	TRBJ1-3	CASRQGSGNTIYF	TGTGCCAGTCGACAGGGTTCGGGAAACACCATATATTTT
TRBD1	TRBV27	NA	TRBJ1-2	CASSFLQGASGYTF	TGTGCCAGCAGTTTCCTACAGGGGGCGAGCGGCTACACCTTC
TRBD2	TRBV19	once	TRBJ2-3	CASSIGPSGSEDTQYF	TGTGCCAGTAGTATAGGCCCTAGCGGGAGTGAGGATACGCAGTATTTT
NA	TRBV10-1	NA	TRBJ2-5	CASRSIRGRGYF	TGCGCCAGCAGGTCGATTAGGGGCAGGGGGTACTTC
NA	TRBV12-3/TRBV12-4	NA	TRBJ1-1	CASSPGERLEAFF	TGTGCCAGCAGTCCAGGGGAGAGGCTTGAAGCTTTCTTT
TRBD2	TRBV7-2	NA	TRBJ2-2	CASSVGIREVSGELFF	TGTGCCAGCAGCGTTGGTATCCGGGAGGTGAGCGGGGAGCTGTTTTTT
TRBD2	TRBV6-5	NA	TRBJ2-3	CASSYHRTSGDTQYF	TGTGCCAGCAGCTACCACCGGACTAGCGGGGATACGCAGTATTTT
TRBD2	TRBV27	NA	TRBJ2-7	CASSLRSAPGGWYEQYF	TGTGCCAGCAGTTTAAGATCCGCCCCGGGAGGTTGGTACGAGCAGTACTTC
TRBD2	TRBV7-2	NA	TRBJ2-7	CASSLTGTSGRASYEQYF	TGTGCCAGCAGCCTCACCGGGACTAGCGGGAGGGCCTCCTACGAGCAGTACTTC
NA	TRBV5-1	NA	TRBJ1-3	CASSLGDNGNTIYF	TGCGCCAGCAGCTTGGGGGACAATGGAAACACCATATATTTT
NA	TRBV7-9	NA	TRBJ2-7	CASSLEHAYEQYF	TGTGCCAGCAGCTTAGAACATGCCTACGAGCAGTACTTC
NA	TRBV3-1/TRBV3-2	few	TRBJ1-5	CASSQGDNQPQHF	TGTGCCAGCAGCCAAGGAGACAATCAGCCCCAGCATTTT
NA	TRBV7-9	once	TRBJ2-7	CASSLGSGVHEQYF	TGTGCCAGCAGCTTAGGATCGGGGGTCCACGAGCAGTACTTC
TRBD2	TRBV13	once	TRBJ2-1	CASSLGLAGVGNEQFF	TGTGCCAGCAGCTTAGGACTAGCGGGAGTAGGAAATGAGCAGTTCTTC
TRBD2	TRBV6-5	NA	TRBJ2-1	CASGTSGRRFF	TGTGCCAGCGGGACTAGCGGGAGGCGGTTCTTC
NA	TRBV7-9	NA	TRBJ2-3	CASSLQGSTDTQYF	TGTGCCAGCAGCTTACAGGGTAGCACAGATACGCAGTATTTT
NA	TRBV3-1/TRBV3-2	NA	TRBJ2-7	CASSQVNSGASNDEQYF	TGTGCCAGCAGCCAAGTAAACAGTGGGGCCTCTAATGACGAGCAGTACTTC
NA	TRBV28	NA	TRBJ1-5	CASSPPSRGAGSNQPQHF	TGTGCCAGCAGTCCACCTTCCCGGGGGGCGGGTAGCAATCAGCCCCAGCATTTT
TRBD2	TRBV30	NA	TRBJ2-2	CAWSREGWAMGELFF	TGTGCCTGGAGTCGGGAGGGGTGGGCCATGGGGGAGCTGTTTTTT
NA	TRBV7-2	NA	TRBJ2-3	CASSLEGGYSDTQYF	TGTGCCAGCAGCTTAGAGGGGGGGTACTCAGATACGCAGTATTTT
TRBD1	TRBV19	NA	TRBJ2-2	CASRGDRGYTGELFF	TGTGCCAGTAGGGGGGACAGGGGATACACCGGGGAGCTGTTTTTT
NA	TRBV6-5	NA	TRBJ2-5	CATRDVETQYF	TGTGCCACGCGGGACGTAGAGACCCAGTACTTC
NA	TRBV4-2	NA	TRBJ1-4	CASSQERRTTNEKLFF	TGTGCCAGCAGCCAAGAGAGGCGTACAACTAATGAAAAACTGTTTTTT
TRBD2	TRBV18	NA	TRBJ2-5	CASSPFQLAGVSETQYF	TGTGCCAGCTCACCATTCCAACTAGCGGGGGTGTCAGAGACCCAGTACTTC
NA	TRBV25-1	NA	TRBJ2-2	CASRSPGSNTGELFF	TGTGCCAGCAGATCCCCGGGTTCGAACACCGGGGAGCTGTTTTTT
TRBD2	TRBV5-1	NA	TRBJ2-5	CASSFTAGGSFSQETQYF	TGCGCCAGCAGCTTTACGGCGGGAGGTAGTTTTAGCCAAGAGACCCAGTACTTC
TRBD1	TRBV6-5	NA	TRBJ1-2	CASSSSDRVGGYTF	TGTGCCAGCTCTTCCTCGGACAGGGTCGGGGGCTACACCTTC
TRBD1	TRBV10-1	NA	TRBJ1-2	CASQDRVIGYTF	TGCGCCAGCCAAGACAGGGTTATAGGCTACACCTTC
TRBD1	TRBV28	NA	TRBJ1-1	CASRPTGGALAFF	TGTGCCAGCAGACCGACAGGGGGTGCCCTGGCTTTCTTT